Here is one TCR beta chain with its context. Antigen unknown. The data were taken from a study of Ad26.COV2.S vaccination and SARS-CoV-2 variants. About the study: Ad26.COV2.S was injected intramuscularly once or twice, 56 days apart. Findings and caveats of the study: Measurements of TCR breadth and depth may have given underestimates of the total T cell responses.

The table came from immunoSEQ multiplex PCR; TCRdb's copy has only in-frame clones and leaves some out. The data show about 350,000 clones, with about 87% seen just once and 5.5% to 7% held by the top ten. Regarding treatment: some 20 received Ad26.COV2.S at low or high dose, single or two shots; 5 received placebo; per-sample allocation not given. All samples were drawn on day 63, counting from the first vaccine or placebo injection. This Boston cohort included adults aged 18-55 years. With 1 base removed from V and 0 bases from J, the gap between germline ends came to 5 bases. CDR1 SGHNT and CDR2 YYREEE come from the germline V gene (reference sequence). The length of the CDR3 is 14 residues.

This receptor was taken from a person between 18 and 60 years old who received the Ad26.COV2.S COVID-19 vaccine or a placebo. The rearrangement links TRBV5-4 to TRBJ1-5; D is ambiguous. Sequencing used peripheral blood, obtained in a trial of Ad26.COV2.S vaccine versus placebo. CDR3 protein: CASSLMNSNQPQHF. CDR3 in DNA: TGTGCCAGCAGCTTGATGAATAGCAATCAGCCCCAGCATTTT.